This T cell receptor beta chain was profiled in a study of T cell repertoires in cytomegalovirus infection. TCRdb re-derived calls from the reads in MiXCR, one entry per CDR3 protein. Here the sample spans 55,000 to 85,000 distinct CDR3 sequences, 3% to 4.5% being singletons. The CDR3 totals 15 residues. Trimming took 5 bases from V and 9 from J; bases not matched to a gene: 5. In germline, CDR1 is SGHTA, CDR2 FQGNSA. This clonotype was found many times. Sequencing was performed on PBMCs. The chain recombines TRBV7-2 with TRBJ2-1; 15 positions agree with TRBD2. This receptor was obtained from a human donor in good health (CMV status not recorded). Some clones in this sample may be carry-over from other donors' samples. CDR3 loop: CASSTRTSGRGEQFF. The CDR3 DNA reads TGTGCCAGCAGCACCCGGACTAGCGGGAGGGGTGAGCAGTTCTTC.